The source of this T cell receptor beta chain is a study of immune evolution from preneoplasia to lung adenocarcinoma. Points from the study as a whole: Top clone share appeared to fall from AAH through AIS, MIA, adenocarcinoma. Normal lung had highest clonality; later lesions appeared denser, more diverse.

In regard to this clone: Its antigen is unidentified.

Germline CDR1 is SGHVS and CDR2 is FNYEAQ. The CDR3 loop spans 17 amino acids. J was trimmed by 3 bases and V by 1 base; bases with no gene match: 10. Resections took place in Japan or China from the mid-2010s to the late 2010s. Histologic diagnosis was independently verified by two lung pathologists. Data came from immunoSEQ multiplex PCR; TCRdb stores just in-frame clones and leaves some out. This table has a few thousand clones, 65% to 85% appearing once. Sequencing was carried out using FFPE adjacent normal lung tissue. This receptor was taken from a person aged 70 to 85 with lung adenocarcinoma. V usage is TRBV7-6 and J usage is TRBJ2-5, with 8 bases aligning to TRBD2. The CDR3 DNA follows: TGTGCCAGCAGCTTAGAGGGGATGAGCGGGAGTAAAGAGACCCAGTACTTC. Translating it yields CASSLEGMSGSKETQYF.